In this sample, the clone carrying this T cell receptor (beta chain) turned up a few times. Its target is unknown. CDR1 is SGHRS and CDR2 is YFSETQ in the germline V gene. The ends lost 0 bases at V and 0 bases at J; junction bases unmatched: 5. CDR3 size: 16 residues. Preparation of the TCRbeta library used unique molecular identifiers. TCRdb redid the calling of the PCR reads with MiXCR, one entry per CDR3 protein. Of 700,000 or so distinct CDR3 sequences in the sample, less than 15% were seen once. This entry belongs to a study of T-cell reconstitution after alpha-beta-depleted transplantation in children. Study outcomes and limitations: Once a year had passed after transplant, T-cell counts and diversity came mostly from newly produced T cells. Roughly two months post-transplant, alpha-beta T cells reportedly originated from several hundred graft clones that had expanded. It was surviving recipient T cells and thymic progenitors that gave some patients high TCRbeta diversity at day 60.

The rearrangement joins TRBV5-1 to TRBJ1-2, with 7 bases identical to TRBD1. The receptor was derived from a girl aged 2 to 10 with congenital amegakaryocytic thrombocytopenia, due to receive a stem cell transplant. The sequenced sample was PBMCs, obtained before TCRalphabeta/CD19-depleted stem cell transplant. In DNA form, the CDR3 reads TGCGCCAGCAGCTTGGGAGGACAGGTTGCTAACTATGGCTACACCTTC. Amino acid sequence: CASSLGGQVANYGYTF.